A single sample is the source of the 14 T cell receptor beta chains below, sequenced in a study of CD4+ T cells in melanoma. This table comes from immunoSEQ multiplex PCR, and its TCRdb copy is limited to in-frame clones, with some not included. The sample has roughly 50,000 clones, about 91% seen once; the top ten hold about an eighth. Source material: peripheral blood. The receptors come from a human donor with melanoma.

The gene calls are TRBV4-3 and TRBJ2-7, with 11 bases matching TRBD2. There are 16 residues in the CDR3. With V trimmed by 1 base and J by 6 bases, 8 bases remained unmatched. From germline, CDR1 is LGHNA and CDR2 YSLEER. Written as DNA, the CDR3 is TGCGCCAGCAGCCAAGGGTTAGCGGGGGGGCCGCCCGAGCAGTACTTC. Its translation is CASSQGLAGGPPEQYF.

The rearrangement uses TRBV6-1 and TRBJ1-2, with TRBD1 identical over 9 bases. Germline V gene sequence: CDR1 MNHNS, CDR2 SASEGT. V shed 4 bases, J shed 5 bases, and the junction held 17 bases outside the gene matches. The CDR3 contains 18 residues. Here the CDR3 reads CASSGDPGQGYSGYGYTF. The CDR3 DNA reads TGTGCCAGCAGTGGGGACCCGGGACAGGGTTATTCAGGGTATGGCTACACCTTC.

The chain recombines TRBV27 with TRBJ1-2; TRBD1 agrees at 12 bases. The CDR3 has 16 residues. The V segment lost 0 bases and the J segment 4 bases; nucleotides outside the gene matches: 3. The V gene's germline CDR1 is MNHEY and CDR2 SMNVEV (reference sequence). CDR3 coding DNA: TGTGCCAGCAGTTTATCCGGGACAGGGGGCCTCTATGGCTACACCTTC. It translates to CASSLSGTGGLYGYTF.

CDR3 sequence reads: CASTPSRELTNTEAFF. CDR3 in DNA: TGCGCCAGCACTCCCTCGCGAGAGCTAACGAACACTGAAGCTTTCTTT. The chain is built from TRBV10-2 and TRBJ1-1; D gene uncertain. Germline V gene data show CDR1 as WSHSY and CDR2 as SAAADI. The CDR3 consists of 16 residues. V was shortened by 7 bases and J by 1 base, with 19 bases between the two germline ends.

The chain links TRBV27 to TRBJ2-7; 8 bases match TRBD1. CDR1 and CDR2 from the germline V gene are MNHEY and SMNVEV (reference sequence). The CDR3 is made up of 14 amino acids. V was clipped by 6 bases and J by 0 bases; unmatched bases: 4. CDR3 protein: CASRRDRSSYEQYF. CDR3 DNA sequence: TGTGCCAGCAGGCGGGACAGGAGCTCCTACGAGCAGTACTTC.

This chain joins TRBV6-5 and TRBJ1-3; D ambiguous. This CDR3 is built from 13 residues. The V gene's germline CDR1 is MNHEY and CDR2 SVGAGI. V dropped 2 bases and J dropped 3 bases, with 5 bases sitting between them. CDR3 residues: CASSYGGGNTIYF. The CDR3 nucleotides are TGTGCCAGCAGTTACGGCGGTGGAAACACCATATATTTT.

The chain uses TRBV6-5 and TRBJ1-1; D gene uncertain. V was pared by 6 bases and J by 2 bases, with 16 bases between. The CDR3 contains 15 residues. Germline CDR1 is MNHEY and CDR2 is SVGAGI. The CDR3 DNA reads TGTGCCAGCAGCCCAACCCGGTGGGGAAACACTGAAGCTTTCTTT. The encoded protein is CASSPTRWGNTEAFF.

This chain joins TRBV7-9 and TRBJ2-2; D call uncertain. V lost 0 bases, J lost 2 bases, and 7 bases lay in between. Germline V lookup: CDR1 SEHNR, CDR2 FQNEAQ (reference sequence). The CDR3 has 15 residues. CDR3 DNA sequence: TGTGCCAGCAGCTTAGCGGGTCAAAACACCGGGGAGCTGTTTTTT. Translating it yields CASSLAGQNTGELFF.

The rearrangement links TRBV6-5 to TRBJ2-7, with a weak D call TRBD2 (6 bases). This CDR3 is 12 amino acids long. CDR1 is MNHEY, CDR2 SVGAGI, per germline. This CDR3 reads CASGGDRAEQYF. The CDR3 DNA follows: TGTGCTTCGGGCGGGGATCGGGCCGAGCAGTACTTC.

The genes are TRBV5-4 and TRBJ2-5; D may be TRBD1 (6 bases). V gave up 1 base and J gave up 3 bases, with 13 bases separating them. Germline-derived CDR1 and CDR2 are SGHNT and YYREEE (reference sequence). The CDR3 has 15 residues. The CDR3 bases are TGTGCCAGCAGCTTGATTGGGGCAGGGGAAGAGACCCAGTACTTC. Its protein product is CASSLIGAGEETQYF. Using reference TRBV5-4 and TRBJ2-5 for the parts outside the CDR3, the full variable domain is ETGVTQSPTHLIKTRGQQVTLRCSSQSGHNTVSWYQQALGQGPQFIFQYYREEENGRGNFPPRFSGLQFPNYSSELNVNALELDDSALYLCASSLIGAGEETQYFGPGTRLLVL.

In DNA form, the CDR3 reads TGTGCCAGCAGCCCTACTAGTACGGCATCTGAGCAGTTCTTC. This codes for CASSPTSTASEQFF. The rearrangement links TRBV7-3 to TRBJ2-1; D possibly corresponds to TRBD2 (5 bases). Trimming removed 5 bases at V and 9 bases at J, with 17 bases between. The CDR3 is made up of 14 amino acids. Germline-derived CDR1 and CDR2 are SGHTA and FQGTGA.

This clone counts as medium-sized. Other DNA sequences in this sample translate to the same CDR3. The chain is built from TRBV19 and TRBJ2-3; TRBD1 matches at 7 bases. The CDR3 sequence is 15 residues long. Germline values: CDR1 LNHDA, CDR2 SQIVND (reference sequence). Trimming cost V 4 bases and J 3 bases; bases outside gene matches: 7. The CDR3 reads CASSTSGQPTDTQYF. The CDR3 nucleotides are TGTGCCAGTAGTACCTCGGGACAGCCTACAGATACGCAGTATTTT.

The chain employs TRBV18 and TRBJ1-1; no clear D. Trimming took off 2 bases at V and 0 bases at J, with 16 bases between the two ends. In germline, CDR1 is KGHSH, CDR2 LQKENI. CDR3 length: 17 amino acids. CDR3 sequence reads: CASSPNRLRMMNTEAFF. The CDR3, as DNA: TGTGCCAGCTCACCAAATAGACTGCGGATGATGAACACTGAAGCTTTCTTT.

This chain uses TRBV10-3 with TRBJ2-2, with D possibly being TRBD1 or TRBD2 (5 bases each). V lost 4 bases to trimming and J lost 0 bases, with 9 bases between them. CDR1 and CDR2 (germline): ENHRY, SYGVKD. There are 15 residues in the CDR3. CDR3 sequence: CAISGDVANTGELFF. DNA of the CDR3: TGTGCCATCAGTGGGGACGTCGCGAACACCGGGGAGCTGTTTTTT.